This T cell receptor (beta chain) was observed in a study of CD8+CD57+ T cells in acquired aplastic anemia. It was genomic DNA that served as the template for profiling TCR beta VDJ and CDR3. MiXCR was run by TCRdb on the reads, yielding one entry per CDR3 protein. Altogether roughly 200,000 distinct CDR3 sequences are present, 50% to 65% being singletons, with the ten largest covering about 42%. This CDR3 comprises 15 residues. The V gene's germline CDR1 is SNHLY and CDR2 FYNNEI. Germline trimming cut 1 base from V and 4 bases from J; bases unmatched to any gene: 1. Patients included in sequencing had previously demonstrated CD8+CD57+ cell expansion by flow cytometry.

The chain employs TRBV2 and TRBJ1-5; 10 bases are shared with TRBD1. The receptor was isolated from a human donor with aplastic anemia. Source material: sorted CD4+, CD8+, or CD8+CD57+ T cells (not recorded which) from PBMCs. The CDR3: CASSEGDRGNQPQHF. CDR3 DNA sequence: TGTGCCAGCAGTGAAGGGGACAGGGGTAATCAGCCCCAGCATTTT.